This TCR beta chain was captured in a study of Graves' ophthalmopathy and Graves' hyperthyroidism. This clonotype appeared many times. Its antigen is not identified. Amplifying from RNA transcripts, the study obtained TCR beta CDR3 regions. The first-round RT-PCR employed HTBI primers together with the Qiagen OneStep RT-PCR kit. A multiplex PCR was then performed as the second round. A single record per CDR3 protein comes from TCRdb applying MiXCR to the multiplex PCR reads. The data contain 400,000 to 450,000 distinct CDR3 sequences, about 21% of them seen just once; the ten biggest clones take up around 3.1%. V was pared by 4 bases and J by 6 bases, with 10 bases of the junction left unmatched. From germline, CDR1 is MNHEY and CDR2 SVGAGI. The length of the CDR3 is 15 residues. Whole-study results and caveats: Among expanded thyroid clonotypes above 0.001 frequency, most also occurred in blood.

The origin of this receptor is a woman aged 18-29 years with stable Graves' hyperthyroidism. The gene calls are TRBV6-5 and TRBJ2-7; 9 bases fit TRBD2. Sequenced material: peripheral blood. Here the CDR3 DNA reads TGTGCCAGCAGTTCAAGATCCGGGACTAGCTCCGAGCAGTACTTC. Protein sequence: CASSSRSGTSSEQYF.